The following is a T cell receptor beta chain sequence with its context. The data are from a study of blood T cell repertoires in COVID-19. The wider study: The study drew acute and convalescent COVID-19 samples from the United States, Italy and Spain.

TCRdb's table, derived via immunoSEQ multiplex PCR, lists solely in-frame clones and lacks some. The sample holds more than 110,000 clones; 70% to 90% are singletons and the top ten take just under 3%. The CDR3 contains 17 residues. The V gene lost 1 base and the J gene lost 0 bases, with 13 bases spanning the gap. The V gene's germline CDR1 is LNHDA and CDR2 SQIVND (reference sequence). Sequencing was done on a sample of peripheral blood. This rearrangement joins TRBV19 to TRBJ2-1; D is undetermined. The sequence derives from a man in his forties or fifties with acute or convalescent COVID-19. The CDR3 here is CASSIVGRVSSYNEQFF. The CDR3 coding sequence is TGTGCCAGTAGTATAGTAGGTCGGGTTAGCTCCTACAATGAGCAGTTCTTC.